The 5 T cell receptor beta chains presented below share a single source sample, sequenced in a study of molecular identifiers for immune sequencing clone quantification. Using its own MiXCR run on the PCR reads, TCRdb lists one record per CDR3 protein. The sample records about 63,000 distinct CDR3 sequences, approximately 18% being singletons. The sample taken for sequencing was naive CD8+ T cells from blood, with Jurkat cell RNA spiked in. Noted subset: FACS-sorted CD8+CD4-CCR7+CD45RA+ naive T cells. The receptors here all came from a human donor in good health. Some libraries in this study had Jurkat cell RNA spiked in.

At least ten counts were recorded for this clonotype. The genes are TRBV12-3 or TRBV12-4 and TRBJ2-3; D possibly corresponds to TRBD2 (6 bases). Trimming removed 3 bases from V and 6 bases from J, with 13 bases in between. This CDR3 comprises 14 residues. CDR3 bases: TGTGCCAGCAGTTTCGGGGGTCTTGGTGATACGCAGTATTTT. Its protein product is CASSFGGLGDTQYF.

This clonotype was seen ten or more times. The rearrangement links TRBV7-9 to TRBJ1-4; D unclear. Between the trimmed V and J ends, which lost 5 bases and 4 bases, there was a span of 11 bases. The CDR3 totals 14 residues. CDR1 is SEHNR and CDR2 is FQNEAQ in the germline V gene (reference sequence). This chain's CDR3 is CASSLSYGNEKLFF. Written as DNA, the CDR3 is TGTGCCAGCAGCCTCTCCTACGGTAATGAAAAACTGTTTTTT.

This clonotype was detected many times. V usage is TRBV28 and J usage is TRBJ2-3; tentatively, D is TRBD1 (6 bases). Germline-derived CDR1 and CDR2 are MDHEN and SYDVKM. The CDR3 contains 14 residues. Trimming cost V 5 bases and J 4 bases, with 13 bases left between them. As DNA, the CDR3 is TGTGCCAGCAGTCCGCGGACAGAACCAGATACGCAGTATTTT. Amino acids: CASSPRTEPDTQYF.

The CDR3 DNA reads TGTGCCAGCAGAAACAGGGGCATTGGGACTAGCCCCCAAGAGACCCAGTACTTC. Its protein is CASRNRGIGTSPQETQYF. This rearrangement joins TRBV2 to TRBJ2-5; 9 bases are shared with TRBD2. CDR1 and CDR2 (germline): SNHLY, FYNNEI. V gave up 6 bases and J gave up 1 base; unmatched junction bases: 15. The CDR3 totals 18 residues.

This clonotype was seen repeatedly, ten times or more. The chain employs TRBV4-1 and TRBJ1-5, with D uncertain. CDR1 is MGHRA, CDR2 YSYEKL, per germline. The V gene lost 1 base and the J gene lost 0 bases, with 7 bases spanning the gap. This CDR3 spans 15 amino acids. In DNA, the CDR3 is TGCGCCAGCAGCCAAGTATTTGGTAGCAATCAGCCCCAGCATTTT. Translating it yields CASSQVFGSNQPQHF.